The rows below give T cell receptor beta chains drawn from one sample of a study of CD8+ T cells in alopecia areata. Clones were sequenced by immunoSEQ multiplex PCR, and TCRdb holds only the in-frame ones, with some missing. The sample holds fewer than 250,000 clones; 43% are singletons and the top ten take roughly 2.6%. The input for sequencing was CD4+ T cells sorted from blood, taken at approximately week 39, from a patient treated with tofacitinib. The source is a human donor with alopecia areata. Both conserved end residues are part of each CDR3. Each record gives: J gene, V gene, D gene, clone size, CDR3 protein, CDR3 DNA. D genes are given only for firm matches. The listing skips clone size in some rows; elsewhere it reads once, few, many or a size class.

j_gene: TRBJ1-2; v_gene: TRBV18; d_gene: -; abundance: -; CDR3aa: CASSPTANYGYTF; CDR3nt: TGTGCCAGCTCACCAACAGCTAACTATGGCTACACCTTC
j_gene: TRBJ2-7; v_gene: TRBV15; d_gene: -; abundance: -; CDR3aa: CATGRDYSYEQYF; CDR3nt: TGTGCCACCGGGCGCGACTACTCCTACGAGCAGTACTTC
j_gene: TRBJ2-7; v_gene: TRBV7-2; d_gene: -; abundance: -; CDR3aa: CASSLILGSGGTYEQYF; CDR3nt: TGTGCCAGCAGTCTTATATTAGGATCGGGCGGTACCTACGAGCAGTACTTC
j_gene: TRBJ2-3; v_gene: TRBV11-3; d_gene: TRBD1; abundance: medium-sized; CDR3aa: CASSRGTGSTDTQYF; CDR3nt: TGTGCCAGCAGCCGCGGGACAGGATCGACAGATACGCAGTATTTT
j_gene: TRBJ1-5; v_gene: TRBV11-2; d_gene: TRBD1; abundance: -; CDR3aa: CASSKGAGNQPQHF; CDR3nt: TGTGCCAGCAGTAAGGGGGCCGGCAATCAGCCCCAGCATTTT
j_gene: TRBJ2-1; v_gene: TRBV6-5; d_gene: -; abundance: many; CDR3aa: CASSYKGPPNEQFF; CDR3nt: TGTGCCAGCAGTTATAAGGGACCCCCTAATGAGCAGTTCTTC
j_gene: TRBJ1-2; v_gene: TRBV10-3; d_gene: -; abundance: -; CDR3aa: CAITGRQETGPGGYGYTF; CDR3nt: TGTGCCATCACCGGCAGACAGGAGACAGGTCCTGGAGGCTATGGCTACACCTTC
j_gene: TRBJ1-4; v_gene: TRBV5-1; d_gene: -; abundance: -; CDR3aa: CASSLGGSETNEKLFF; CDR3nt: TGCGCCAGCAGCTTGGGAGGCTCTGAGACTAATGAAAAACTGTTTTTT
j_gene: TRBJ2-1; v_gene: TRBV4-1; d_gene: -; abundance: -; CDR3aa: CASSQVPVPGTNEQFF; CDR3nt: TGCGCCAGCAGCCAAGTCCCGGTCCCAGGTACCAATGAGCAGTTCTTC
j_gene: TRBJ2-7; v_gene: TRBV6-5; d_gene: TRBD1; abundance: -; CDR3aa: CASSPDRALYEQYF; CDR3nt: TGTGCCAGCAGCCCCGACAGGGCGTTATACGAGCAGTACTTC
j_gene: TRBJ2-1; v_gene: TRBV7-2; d_gene: TRBD2; abundance: few; CDR3aa: CASSPRWGTTNNEQFF; CDR3nt: TGTGCCAGCAGCCCCCGGTGGGGGACTACGAACAATGAGCAGTTCTTC
j_gene: TRBJ2-7; v_gene: TRBV6-1; d_gene: -; abundance: few; CDR3aa: CASTETITPAYEQYF; CDR3nt: TGTGCCAGCACCGAGACCATCACGCCCGCCTACGAGCAGTACTTC
j_gene: TRBJ2-1; v_gene: TRBV7-9; d_gene: TRBD2; abundance: few; CDR3aa: CASSFGLAGAGNEQFF; CDR3nt: TGTGCCAGCAGCTTCGGACTAGCGGGAGCAGGCAATGAGCAGTTCTTC
j_gene: TRBJ2-7; v_gene: TRBV10-3; d_gene: TRBD1; abundance: once; CDR3aa: CAIRPGQGAEQYF; CDR3nt: TGTGCCATCAGGCCGGGACAGGGGGCTGAGCAGTACTTC
j_gene: TRBJ1-2; v_gene: TRBV5-1; d_gene: TRBD1; abundance: -; CDR3aa: CASSLGQGKGYGYTF; CDR3nt: TGCGCCAGCAGCTTGGGACAGGGGAAGGGCTATGGCTACACCTTC
j_gene: TRBJ2-1; v_gene: TRBV6-1; d_gene: TRBD1; abundance: -; CDR3aa: CASSSQGGQGREQFF; CDR3nt: TGCGCCAGCAGTTCCCAGGGGGGACAGGGGCGGGAGCAGTTCTTC
j_gene: TRBJ2-1; v_gene: TRBV19; d_gene: TRBD2; abundance: many; CDR3aa: CASSTSILAGREQFF; CDR3nt: TGTGCCAGTAGTACCTCCATACTAGCGGGGCGCGAGCAGTTCTTC
j_gene: TRBJ2-5; v_gene: TRBV6-5; d_gene: TRBD1; abundance: -; CDR3aa: CASSTGQGARETQYF; CDR3nt: TGTGCCAGCAGCACAGGACAGGGGGCAAGAGAGACCCAGTACTTC
j_gene: TRBJ2-7; v_gene: TRBV25-1; d_gene: -; abundance: -; CDR3aa: CASSVPAGPYEQYF; CDR3nt: TGTGCCAGCAGTGTCCCCGCCGGGCCCTACGAGCAGTACTTC
j_gene: TRBJ2-7; v_gene: TRBV5-1; d_gene: TRBD2; abundance: -; CDR3aa: CASSGMAGGYEQYF; CDR3nt: TGCGCCAGCAGCGGAATGGCGGGGGGCTACGAGCAGTACTTC
j_gene: TRBJ2-7; v_gene: TRBV2; d_gene: -; abundance: -; CDR3aa: CASSPSKVQYF; CDR3nt: TGTGCCAGCAGTCCCTCGAAGGTGCAGTACTTC
j_gene: TRBJ2-1; v_gene: TRBV29-1; d_gene: TRBD2; abundance: -; CDR3aa: CSGSSGYNEQFF; CDR3nt: TGCAGCGGATCTAGCGGTTACAATGAGCAGTTCTTC